This is a list of T cell receptor beta chains from one sample in a study of cytotoxic CD8 clonotypes in ibrutinib-treated CLL. Some clones are missing from TCRdb's copy, which holds only in-frame ones; the method was immunoSEQ multiplex PCR. The profile shows roughly 220,000 clones, about three quarters of them singletons. The sample consisted of PBMCs, taken after 12 months of ibrutinib treatment. The receptor source for this set is a human donor with chronic lymphocytic leukemia. The CDR3 runs from the conserved cysteine through the conserved F or W. Each record gives: clone size, V gene, D gene, J gene, CDR3 protein, CDR3 DNA. The D gene is left open where the match is weak. Where a row states a size, it is once, few, many or the class of an expanded clone; other rows omit it.

>NA|TRBV10-1|NA|TRBJ1-1
CASSESRQGNTEAFF
TGCGCCAGCAGTGAGTCGAGGCAGGGGAACACTGAAGCTTTCTTT
>NA|TRBV5-5|TRBD1|TRBJ1-5
CASSLSVRGQGAQPQHF
TGTGCCAGCAGCTTGTCGGTCCGGGGACAGGGTGCTCAGCCCCAGCATTTT
>NA|TRBV5-1|NA|TRBJ2-7
CASSLGRVPEQYF
TGCGCCAGCAGCTTGGGCAGGGTGCCGGAGCAGTACTTC
>few|TRBV19|TRBD1|TRBJ1-2
CASSIGTGGAYGYTF
TGTGCCAGTAGTATAGGAACAGGGGGCGCCTATGGCTACACCTTC
>NA|TRBV11-3|NA|TRBJ2-3
CASSRGLDTDTQYF
TGTGCCAGCAGCCGCGGCCTGGACACAGATACGCAGTATTTT
>NA|TRBV4-3|NA|TRBJ2-5
CASSQERSAGGGYQETQYF
TGCGCCAGCAGCCAAGAAAGGAGCGCCGGAGGGGGCTACCAAGAGACCCAGTACTTC
>few|TRBV4-3|TRBD1|TRBJ2-1
CASSDRADEQFF
TGCGCCAGCAGCGACAGGGCGGATGAGCAGTTCTTC
>few|TRBV7-9|NA|TRBJ1-5
CASSLFSGANNQPQHF
TGTGCCAGCAGCTTATTTTCAGGGGCGAACAATCAGCCCCAGCATTTT
>few|TRBV6-5|NA|TRBJ1-2
CASSRGLYGYTF
TGTGCCAGCAGTCGAGGGCTCTATGGCTACACCTTC
>NA|TRBV6-5|NA|TRBJ1-5
CASSYSLDRNNQPQHF
TGTGCCAGCAGTTACTCCCTGGACAGAAACAATCAGCCCCAGCATTTT
>NA|TRBV29-1|NA|TRBJ2-1
CSVQGSLSYNEQFF
TGCAGCGTGCAGGGGTCACTCTCCTACAATGAGCAGTTCTTC
>NA|TRBV28|NA|TRBJ1-1
CASSLFGSGMGRGAFF
TGTGCCAGCAGTTTATTCGGTTCGGGCATGGGTCGTGGAGCTTTCTTT
>few|TRBV7-2|NA|TRBJ1-3
CASSPSRLNGNTIYF
TGTGCCAGCAGCCCGTCGCGGCTTAATGGAAACACCATATATTTT
>NA|TRBV30|TRBD1|TRBJ1-1
CAWSFPDRPTAFF
TGTGCCTGGAGTTTCCCGGACAGGCCTACAGCTTTCTTT
>NA|TRBV27|NA|TRBJ2-7
CASSFIGNYEQYF
TGTGCCAGCAGTTTTATTGGGAACTACGAGCAGTACTTC
>NA|TRBV4-1|TRBD1|TRBJ1-2
CASSLRTGEGGYGYTF
TGCGCCAGCAGCCTCCGGACAGGGGAAGGGGGCTATGGCTACACCTTC
>NA|TRBV6-5|NA|TRBJ2-1
CASSRGLSLHEQFF
TGTGCCAGCAGCCGGGGGCTAAGTCTCCATGAGCAGTTCTTC
>NA|TRBV29-1|NA|TRBJ2-2
CSVHTENTGELFF
TGCAGCGTTCATACAGAGAACACCGGGGAGCTGTTTTTT
>NA|TRBV7-2|NA|TRBJ2-7
CASSLDGGIYEQYF
TGTGCCAGCAGCTTAGACGGCGGGATCTACGAGCAGTACTTC
>NA|TRBV10-3|NA|TRBJ1-1
CAISSQTVTRTEAFF
TGTGCCATCAGCTCCCAGACCGTTACCCGCACTGAAGCTTTCTTT
>few|TRBV30|TRBD1|TRBJ2-7
CAWRLPGQGKYEQYF
TGTGCCTGGAGACTACCGGGACAGGGGAAGTACGAGCAGTACTTC
>few|TRBV6-5|TRBD2|TRBJ2-3
CASSWRGDTQYF
TGTGCCAGCAGTTGGCGGGGGGATACGCAGTATTTT
>NA|TRBV7-8|TRBD2|TRBJ2-4
CASSTGLAGEGIQYF
TGTGCCAGCAGCACCGGACTAGCGGGAGAGGGTATTCAGTACTTC
>NA|TRBV28|NA|TRBJ2-7
CASSSTAPLGEQYF
TGTGCCAGCAGCTCCACGGCCCCACTCGGCGAGCAGTACTTC
>NA|TRBV7-2|TRBD2|TRBJ2-1
CASSRTSRSDEQFF
TGTGCCAGCAGCCGGACTAGTCGGAGCGATGAGCAGTTCTTC
>NA|TRBV7-2|NA|TRBJ1-2
CASSLEPWEGLNYGYTF
TGTGCCAGCAGCTTGGAACCCTGGGAGGGGCTCAACTATGGCTACACCTTC
>NA|TRBV4-1|TRBD1|TRBJ1-4
CASSKRQGVNEKLFF
TGCGCCAGCAGCAAGCGACAGGGGGTGAATGAAAAACTGTTTTTT
>NA|TRBV7-8|NA|TRBJ1-1
CASSLASGDPEAFF
TGTGCCAGCAGCTTAGCGAGTGGGGATCCTGAAGCTTTCTTT
>NA|TRBV29-1|TRBD1|TRBJ1-1
CSVGRDRGSTEAFF
TGCAGCGTTGGAAGGGACAGGGGGTCAACTGAAGCTTTCTTT
>NA|TRBV7-3|NA|TRBJ1-1
CASSFGPEQEVNTEAFF
TGTGCCAGCAGCTTCGGGCCGGAACAAGAAGTGAACACTGAAGCTTTCTTT
>NA|TRBV29-1|NA|TRBJ2-7
CSVENTAPGEQYF
TGCAGCGTTGAAAATACAGCGCCGGGCGAGCAGTACTTC
>NA|TRBV6-1|NA|TRBJ1-2
CASSGTTIGRNYGYTF
TGTGCCAGCAGTGGTACGACCATAGGGAGGAACTATGGCTACACCTTC
>NA|TRBV5-1|TRBD2|TRBJ2-1
CASSLEQLAGGPHEQFF
TGCGCCAGCAGCTTGGAACAACTAGCGGGAGGGCCTCATGAGCAGTTCTTC
>NA|TRBV7-2|NA|TRBJ2-7
CASSWGMVGEQYF
TGTGCCAGCAGCTGGGGGATGGTCGGCGAGCAGTACTTC
>once|TRBV2|NA|TRBJ1-5
CASSEGPEQPQHF
TGTGCCAGCAGTGAAGGGCCGGAACAGCCCCAGCATTTT
>few|TRBV6-6|NA|TRBJ1-2
CAVGAANYGYTF
TGTGCCGTCGGGGCCGCCAACTATGGCTACACCTTC
>NA|TRBV6-1|NA|TRBJ1-4
CASSLNEKLFF
TGTGCCAGCAGTCTGAATGAAAAACTGTTTTTT